This T cell receptor (beta chain) was captured by sequencing in a study of cytomegalovirus exposure and HLA in healthy donors. The PCR ran on 60 Vbeta and 13 Jbeta primers. TCRdb's table, derived via immunoSEQ multiplex PCR, lists solely in-frame clones and lacks some. The sample shows about 120,000 clones, more than 60% of them seen only once. This clone showed up just a few times. Its antigen is unidentified. Study observations and caveats: Overall, roughly 170 TCR beta chains were annotated as cytomegalovirus-associated.

Germline-derived CDR1 and CDR2 are SGHRS and YFSETQ. There are 20 residues in the CDR3. The V end was cut by 4 bases, the J end by 0 bases, with 25 bases between. Source material: PBMCs. This rearrangement joins TRBV5-1 to TRBJ1-4; D is perhaps TRBD1 (5 bases). The sequence came from a middle-aged woman in good health and CMV-seronegative. The CDR3 DNA sequence: TGCGCCAGCAGCCCGGCGGGGGGAAGGGCCGACCTTGCAACTAATGAAAAACTGTTTTTT. Its translation is CASSPAGGRADLATNEKLFF.